These 32 T cell receptor beta chains were sequenced from one sample in a study of response to subunit inactivated influenza vaccine. TCRdb re-called the RT-PCR reads with MiXCR, one entry per CDR3 protein. The repertoire includes about 620,000 distinct CDR3 sequences, about 11% of them detected once, and approximately 9.9% sits in the top ten. Separately, the same data were catalogued under a study of T cells expressing NK-cell markers. That source reports: 5'RACE template switching with UMIs produced the TCR beta cDNA.

The sample consisted of PBMCs from blood, taken on the day of vaccination. The source is a man over 45 who received an inactivated influenza vaccine.

This clonotype has at least ten counts. V is TRBV5-1 and J is TRBJ2-2; D gene ambiguous. The CDR3 extends over 16 amino acids. Germline V gene sequence: CDR1 SGHRS, CDR2 YFSETQ. Trimming pared 0 bases from V and 4 bases from J, leaving 13 bases between. The CDR3 sequence is CASSLAAQLFTGELFF. Written as DNA, the CDR3 is TGCGCCAGCAGCTTGGCCGCACAGCTTTTCACCGGGGAGCTGTTTTTT.

This clonotype was seen a handful of times. The chain couples TRBV28 to TRBJ1-2, with TRBD1 matching over 11 bases. Germline V lookup: CDR1 MDHEN, CDR2 SYDVKM. The trim removed 7 bases at V and 9 bases at J, leaving 4 bases unmatched. This CDR3 contains 12 residues. CDR3 residues: CASNGQGARYTF. The CDR3 nucleotides are TGTGCCAGCAACGGACAGGGGGCTCGCTACACCTTC.

A few counts support this clonotype. This chain links TRBV4-1 with TRBJ2-1; 14 bases are a match to TRBD2. The junction had 6 bases not matched to a gene; V was cut back by 1 base and J by 7 bases. The CDR3 contains 17 residues. Germline CDR1 MGHRA, CDR2 YSYEKL. The DNA of the CDR3 is TGCGCCAGCAGCCAAGTAGAGACTAGCGGGAGGGTAAATGAGCAGTTCTTC. This codes for CASSQVETSGRVNEQFF.

This clonotype was observed at least ten times. The V call is TRBV20-1, the J call TRBJ2-2; 9 bases are a match to TRBD1. Per germline, CDR1 DFQATT and CDR2 SNEGSKA (reference sequence). The CDR3 loop spans 13 amino acids. With V trimmed by 2 bases and J by 8 bases, 3 bases remained unmatched. CDR3 protein: CSARTGGLGELFF. The CDR3 DNA follows: TGCAGTGCTAGAACAGGGGGCTTGGGGGAGCTGTTTTTT.

This clonotype was found a few times. The J gene is TRBJ1-4, the V gene TRBV5-1, with 8 bases that match TRBD1. The J segment lost 4 bases and the V segment lost 4 bases, leaving 3 bases of the junction unmatched. The CDR3 extends over 14 amino acids. Germline CDR1 and CDR2: SGHRS and YFSETQ. This chain's CDR3 is CASSLTGVNEKLFF. The DNA for the CDR3 is TGCGCCAGCAGCCTGACAGGGGTTAATGAAAAACTGTTTTTT.

V and J are TRBV20-1 and TRBJ2-6; D may be TRBD2 (6 bases). The ends were cut back, 7 bases at V and 0 bases at J, with 13 bases in the middle. From germline, CDR1 is DFQATT and CDR2 SNEGSKA (reference sequence). This CDR3 region has 15 residues. The CDR3 region is CSGKGGVSGANVLTF. CDR3 nucleotides: TGCAGTGGAAAAGGAGGGGTCTCTGGGGCCAACGTCCTGACTTTC.

The chain joins TRBV5-1 to TRBJ2-1; D tentatively fits TRBD1 or TRBD2 (5 bases each). The germline V gene has CDR1 SGHRS and CDR2 YFSETQ. CDR3 length: 16 residues. V was trimmed by 0 bases and J by 2 bases, leaving 12 bases between them. The CDR3 bases are TGCGCCAGCAGCTTGGGAGGGGCTAGCACCTACAATGAGCAGTTCTTC. This codes for CASSLGGASTYNEQFF.

This clonotype has a handful of counts. J is TRBJ2-7 and V is TRBV27, with TRBD1 as a possible D gene (6 bases). The CDR3 runs 15 residues. V was shortened by 0 bases and J by 3 bases, with 12 bases between the two germline ends. CDR1 and CDR2 from the germline V gene are MNHEY and SMNVEV (reference sequence). Written as DNA, the CDR3 is TGTGCCAGCAGTTTATCAGGGGGACACTTCTACGAGCAGTACTTC. Protein sequence: CASSLSGGHFYEQYF.

This sequence joins TRBV27 and TRBJ2-7, with a tentative D call TRBD2 (6 bases). The V and J ends lost 0 bases and 5 bases respectively, with 14 bases between them. The CDR3 length is 15 residues. Germline V CDR1 and CDR2: MNHEY, SMNVEV (reference sequence). The CDR3 region is CASSLSRGSGHEQYF. The CDR3 DNA is TGTGCCAGCAGTTTATCGCGGGGATCTGGACACGAGCAGTACTTC.

This clonotype was observed a handful of times. The chain uses TRBV7-2 and TRBJ2-7, with TRBD2 matching over 9 bases. V shed 1 base, J shed 7 bases, and the junction held 5 bases outside the gene matches. Germline CDR1 SGHTA, CDR2 FQGNSA. The CDR3 is 14 amino acids. The CDR3 loop reads CASSLGAGGWEQYF. CDR3 DNA: TGTGCCAGCAGCTTAGGAGCGGGAGGATGGGAGCAGTACTTC. Looking up the rest from reference TRBV7-2 and TRBJ2-7 gives the full variable domain: GAGVSQSPSNKVTEKGKDVELRCDPISGHTALYWYRQSLGQGLEFLIYFQGNSAPDKSGLPSDRFSAERTGGSVSTLTIQRTQQEDSAVYLCASSLGAGGWEQYFGPGTRLTVT.

The V call is TRBV20-1, the J call TRBJ2-7; maybe TRBD2 (6 bases). Trimming took 3 bases from V and 6 from J, leaving 18 bases between them. Germline V lookup: CDR1 DFQATT, CDR2 SNEGSKA (reference sequence). This CDR3 comprises 14 residues. The CDR3 sequence is CSASRTGVISEQYF. The CDR3 bases are TGCAGTGCTAGTCGAACGGGAGTTATCAGCGAGCAGTACTTC.

In its sample, this clonotype was seen a few times. The V and J genes are TRBV4-2 and TRBJ1-2; TRBD1 is a possible D gene (5 bases). CDR1 and CDR2 from the germline V gene are LGHNA and YNFKEQ. CDR3 size: 16 residues. The germline V and J ends were trimmed by 0 bases and 4 bases, with 15 bases remaining between them. This CDR3 reads CASSQEGAREAYGYTF. The CDR3 nucleotides read TGTGCCAGCAGCCAAGAAGGAGCCAGGGAGGCCTATGGCTACACCTTC.

This chain joins TRBV21-1 and TRBJ1-2. TRBV21-1 is listed as a pseudogene. There are 18 residues in the CDR3. This CDR3 is CASSDPWGWANFYYGYTF. The DNA of the CDR3 is TGTGCCAGCAGCGACCCTTGGGGGTGGGCGAATTTCTACTATGGCTACACCTTC.

The chain has TRBV3-1 and TRBJ2-4, with D perhaps matching TRBD2 (6 bases). CDR3 length: 19 residues. The V end was cut by 6 bases, the J end by 0 bases, with 24 bases between. Germline loops: CDR1 LGHDT, CDR2 YNNKEL (reference sequence). The CDR3 DNA reads TGTGCCAGCAGTTCCACCTCCTTGGGGGGACGGAAAGCCAAAAACATTCAGTACTTC. It specifies CASSSTSLGGRKAKNIQYF.

This sequence joins TRBV7-9 and TRBJ2-5; a weak D match, TRBD1 (6 bases). Trimming took 1 base from V and 11 from J, leaving 17 bases between them. The CDR3 extends over 14 amino acids. Germline values: CDR1 SEHNR, CDR2 FQNEAQ (reference sequence). CDR3 in amino acids: CASSLEGDISPQYF. CDR3 bases: TGTGCCAGCAGCTTAGAAGGGGACATCTCGCCGCAGTACTTC.

This clonotype was found many times. V and J are TRBV5-1 and TRBJ2-1; TRBD1 aligns across 10 bases. The CDR3 has 15 residues. CDR1 is SGHRS and CDR2 is YFSETQ in the germline V gene. The V gene end was trimmed by 7 bases and the J gene end by 2 bases; junction bases not matched to a gene: 6. The CDR3 sequence: CASQTGTGAYNEQFF. The CDR3 nucleotides read TGCGCCAGCCAAACCGGGACAGGGGCCTACAATGAGCAGTTCTTC.

The chain links TRBV6-2 or TRBV6-3 to TRBJ2-1; TRBD2 matches 10 bases. The CDR3 is 14 residues long. Germline V gene data show CDR1 as MNHEY and CDR2 as SVGEGT. Trimming at V came to 7 bases and at J to 9 bases, leaving 9 bases not matched to a gene. This CDR3 reads CASNVLAGSGEQFF. The CDR3 bases are TGTGCCAGCAACGTACTAGCGGGGAGTGGTGAGCAGTTCTTC.

This clonotype has ten or more counts. This sequence joins TRBV29-1 and TRBJ1-3; D not resolved. Germline values: CDR1 SQVTM, CDR2 ANQGSEA. The V and J ends lost 0 bases and 8 bases respectively, with 17 bases between them. There are 15 residues in the CDR3. The CDR3 sequence: CSVEDGESVRDTIYF. The CDR3, as DNA: TGCAGCGTTGAAGACGGGGAGTCGGTTAGGGACACCATATATTTT.

This clonotype was counted a few times. The rearrangement joins TRBV12-3 or TRBV12-4 to TRBJ2-1, with D possibly TRBD2 on 6 matching bases. The CDR3 totals 15 residues. V was cut by 3 bases and J by 3 bases, with 12 bases left in between. CDR3: CASSFLAAGYNEQFF. Written as DNA, the CDR3 is TGTGCCAGCAGTTTTTTAGCGGCAGGCTACAATGAGCAGTTCTTC.

V usage is TRBV24-1 and J usage is TRBJ2-5; tentatively, D is TRBD2 (6 bases). This CDR3 has 15 residues. Germline V CDR1 and CDR2: KGHDR, SFDVKD. V was cut by 3 bases and J by 1 base, with 11 bases left in between. CDR3 sequence: CATSDNGLTQETQYF. In nucleotides, the CDR3 is TGTGCCACCAGTGATAATGGACTAACCCAAGAGACCCAGTACTTC.

In its sample, this clonotype was seen a few times. This chain links TRBV12-3 or TRBV12-4 with TRBJ2-7; D remains unclear. Trimming took 1 base from V and 4 from J, leaving 5 bases between them. The CDR3 covers 12 residues. The CDR3 nucleotides read TGTGCCAGCAGTTTAGAGGTGTACGAGCAGTACTTC. It is translated as CASSLEVYEQYF.

Of note for this clonotype: A read error may explain this, as a much larger clone is one base away. The J gene is TRBJ2-1, the V gene TRBV6-2 or TRBV6-3; 13 bases match TRBD2. This CDR3 comprises 16 residues. CDR1 is MNHEY and CDR2 is SVGEGT in the germline V gene. The DNA of the CDR3 is TGTGCCAGCAGTCGATTAACTAGCGGGAGGGCCCGAGAGCAGTCCTTC. This translates into CASSRLTSGRAREQSF.

V gene TRBV7-9 combines with J gene TRBJ2-5, with TRBD1 as a possible D gene (6 bases). Germline assignment: CDR1 SEHNR and CDR2 FQNEAQ (reference sequence). CDR3 size: 14 residues. The V and J ends lost 4 bases and 0 bases respectively, with 9 bases between them. The CDR3 nucleotides read TGTGCCAGCAGCTCCGACAGGTACCAAGAGACCCAGTACTTC. Its protein is CASSSDRYQETQYF.

The V call is TRBV2, the J call TRBJ1-6, with D possibly being TRBD1 (5 bases). The CDR3 sequence is 13 residues long. V lost 0 bases to trimming and J lost 9 bases, with 6 bases between them. Germline CDR1 and CDR2: SNHLY and FYNNEI. The CDR3 here is CASSEARGSPLHF. Here the CDR3 DNA reads TGTGCCAGCAGTGAAGCTAGGGGTTCACCCCTCCACTTT.

This sequence joins TRBV4-3 and TRBJ2-7; 7 nucleotides line up with TRBD2. Per the germline V gene, CDR1 is LGHNA and CDR2 is YSLEER. The CDR3 spans 16 residues. The V gene end was trimmed by 1 base and the J gene end by 0 bases; junction bases not matched to a gene: 6. The CDR3 loop is CASSQGAAGSSYEQYF. CDR3 bases: TGCGCCAGCAGCCAAGGCGCAGCGGGGAGCTCCTACGAGCAGTACTTC.

This clonotype was observed a handful of times. The rearrangement joins TRBV11-2 to TRBJ1-1; D not resolved. The CDR3 consists of 15 residues. Trimming cost V 5 bases and J 5 bases, with 18 bases left between them. CDR1 is SGHAT and CDR2 is FQNNGV in the germline V gene. CDR3: CASSPPGRRRTEAFF. The DNA for the CDR3 is TGTGCCAGCAGCCCGCCCGGGAGGCGGAGAACTGAAGCTTTCTTT.

The chain couples TRBV5-1 to TRBJ2-2; D possibly matches TRBD1 or TRBD2 (5 bases each). Germline V lookup: CDR1 SGHRS, CDR2 YFSETQ. Trimming pared 5 bases from V and 5 bases from J, leaving 16 bases between. The CDR3 runs to 15 residues. CDR3 sequence: CASRKTGTATGELFF. The CDR3 coding sequence is TGCGCCAGCAGAAAAACCGGGACGGCAACCGGGGAGCTGTTTTTT.

This clonotype has a handful of counts. CDR3 coding DNA: TGTGCCAGTACTTCGAGACAGGGTTGGGCCGGGGAGCTGTTTTTT. Protein product: CASTSRQGWAGELFF. The chain couples TRBV19 to TRBJ2-2; 7 bases fit TRBD1. CDR1 and CDR2 (germline): LNHDA, SQIVND (reference sequence). V trimming: 7 bases; J trimming: 6 bases; junction bases outside the gene matches: 11. CDR3 length: 15 amino acids. Full variable domain (missing parts from reference TRBV19 and TRBJ2-2): DGGITQSPKYLFRKEGQNVTLSCEQNLNHDAMYWYRQDPGQGLRLIYYSQIVNDFQKGDIAEGYSVSREKKESFPLTVTSAQKNPTAFYLCASTSRQGWAGELFFGEGSRLTVL.

The chain recombines TRBV20-1 with TRBJ2-3; unclear D gene. V was trimmed by 0 bases and J by 0 bases, leaving 7 bases between them. CDR1 DFQATT and CDR2 SNEGSKA come from the germline V gene (reference sequence). This CDR3 is 14 amino acids long. The CDR3 sequence is CSARDPRSTDTQYF. Written as DNA, the CDR3 is TGCAGTGCTAGAGATCCGAGGAGCACAGATACGCAGTATTTT.

The V and J genes are TRBV5-1 and TRBJ1-4, with D perhaps TRBD1 (6 bases). The CDR3 contains 14 residues. Trimming left V 1 base short and J 4 bases short, with 8 bases between. Germline V CDR1 and CDR2: SGHRS, YFSETQ. This chain's CDR3 is CASSLTGINEKLFF. As DNA, the CDR3 is TGCGCCAGCAGCTTGACAGGGATTAATGAAAAACTGTTTTTT.

This clonotype has only a few counts. J is TRBJ1-1 and V is TRBV4-3, with D possibly matching TRBD1 (6 bases). Germline V lookup: CDR1 LGHNA, CDR2 YSLEER. The CDR3 extends over 13 amino acids. Trimming removed 6 bases at V and 8 bases at J, with 16 bases between. CDR3 bases: TGCGCCAGCAGTTCAGGGGTCCGAGTGGAAGCTTTCTTT. Translating gives CASSSGVRVEAFF.

The chain joins TRBV7-2 to TRBJ1-6; D is ambiguous. V dropped 8 bases and J dropped 4 bases, with 6 bases sitting between them. The CDR3 is made up of 12 amino acids. Germline CDR1 and CDR2: SGHTA and FQGNSA. This CDR3 is CASGTYNSPLHF. Written as DNA, the CDR3 is TGTGCCAGCGGAACTTATAATTCACCCCTCCACTTT.